The following is a TCR beta chain sequence with its context. V lost 5 bases, J lost 5 bases, and 6 bases lay in between. The CDR3 is made up of 10 amino acids. CDR1 GTSNPN and CDR2 SVGIG come from the germline V gene (reference sequence). These data originate in a study of blood T cell repertoires in COVID-19. Study overall: Samples representing acute and convalescent COVID-19 were sourced from the United States, Italy and Spain. T cells, B-cell-depleted T cells, or PBMCs provided the cDNA or gDNA that served as material.

Study processing details: Using reference gene primer amplification, nucleated cell counts were estimated. Profiled with immunoSEQ multiplex PCR; TCRdb holds only in-frame clones, not every one. The V and J calls and clone size come from that table; D and trimming were worked out from the DNA. The sample yields about 200,000 clones, about four fifths seen once. Seattle-derived patients entered the study during active infection and were followed longitudinally. The sample consisted of peripheral blood. This clonotype was obtained from a woman between 35 and 50 years old with COVID-19, enrolled during active disease. The gene calls are TRBV30 and TRBJ1-2; D is undetermined. As DNA, the CDR3 is TGTGCCTGGTCGGGGTATGGCTACACCTTC. Amino acids: CAWSGYGYTF.